This passage covers 13 T cell receptor beta chains from one sample sequenced in a study of T-cell memory formation after mild COVID-19. One entry per CDR3 protein, called by TCRdb with MiXCR from the 5' RACE reads. The table shows 280,000 or so distinct CDR3 sequences, with approximately 8% occurring only once. Sequencing input: PBMCs or a T cell subset sorted from them (not recorded which). These receptors were taken from a man between 18 and 29 years old who had mild COVID-19 (a few samples of this study predate the infection). Cell type and time point are not known.

V usage is TRBV7-2 and J usage is TRBJ1-3, with a tentative D call TRBD1 (5 bases). Germline CDR1 and CDR2: SGHTA and FQGNSA. Trimming removed 3 bases at V and 0 bases at J, with 12 bases between. The CDR3 spans 16 residues. The CDR3 protein is CASSFSGVASGNTIYF. CDR3 nucleotides: TGTGCCAGCAGCTTTTCGGGGGTAGCCTCTGGAAACACCATATATTTT. Together with reference TRBV7-2 and TRBJ1-3, the CDR3 gives the full variable domain: GAGVSQSPSNKVTEKGKDVELRCDPISGHTALYWYRQSLGQGLEFLIYFQGNSAPDKSGLPSDRFSAERTGGSVSTLTIQRTQQEDSAVYLCASSFSGVASGNTIYFGEGSWLTVV.

The CDR3 nucleotides read TGCAGTGCGCCGCGGGGGAACCAAGAGACCCAGTACTTC. Its protein product is CSAPRGNQETQYF. This sequence joins TRBV20-1 and TRBJ2-5; 7 positions agree with TRBD2. Germline values: CDR1 DFQATT, CDR2 SNEGSKA (reference sequence). Trimming at V came to 6 bases and at J to 0 bases, leaving 4 bases not matched to a gene. The CDR3 runs 13 residues.

There are a few counts of this clonotype. The chain recombines TRBV7-2 with TRBJ2-3, with 9 bases matching TRBD2. The CDR3 covers 14 residues. With 8 bases clipped from V and 2 bases from J, the junction kept 5 bases outside the gene matches. Germline V CDR1 and CDR2: SGHTA, FQGNSA. CDR3 bases: TGTGCCAGCCAGCGGGGGGTTACCACAGATACGCAGTATTTT. This encodes CASQRGVTTDTQYF.

This clonotype was seen more than once but under ten times. The chain combines TRBV6-1 with TRBJ1-2, with D perhaps TRBD1 (6 bases). Deletions cut 6 bases from V and 4 bases from J, with 21 bases between. The V gene's germline CDR1 is MNHNS and CDR2 SASEGT. CDR3 length: 16 amino acids. The CDR3 nucleotides read TGTGCCAGCAGCCCCCGGCGGGGGGCGCAGTTCTATGGCTACACCTTC. Residues: CASSPRRGAQFYGYTF.

There are many counts of this clonotype. This rearrangement joins TRBV3-2 to TRBJ2-1; the table's D gene call, TRBD2, was not cross checked with the DNA. TRBV3-2 is marked as a pseudogene. CDR3 length: 15 residues. The CDR3 is CASNISGNSYNEQFF. CDR3 nucleotides: TGTGCCAGCAACATTAGCGGAAACTCCTACAATGAGCAGTTCTTC.

This clonotype was counted only a few times. The V call is TRBV7-9, the J call TRBJ1-5; tentative D call: TRBD1 (5 bases). CDR3 size: 15 residues. V dropped 6 bases and J dropped 7 bases, with 19 bases sitting between them. Germline V gene sequence: CDR1 SEHNR, CDR2 FQNEAQ (reference sequence). The CDR3 is CASSRTGTGGQPQHF. The CDR3 DNA sequence: TGTGCCAGCAGTCGCACCGGGACCGGCGGACAGCCCCAGCATTTT.

This rearrangement joins TRBV5-5 to TRBJ1-5; 12 bases fit TRBD1. The length of the CDR3 is 15 residues. Germline V gene lookup returns CDR1 SGHKS and CDR2 YYEKEE (reference sequence). The V segment lost 2 bases and the J segment 6 bases; nucleotides outside the gene matches: 3. The CDR3 nucleotides read TGTGCCAGCAGCTTAGGGACAGGGGGCTTTCAGCCCCAGCATTTT. It is translated as CASSLGTGGFQPQHF. The entire variable domain, with the rest obtained from reference TRBV5-5 and TRBJ1-5, is as follows: DAGVTQSPTHLIKTRGQQVTLRCSPISGHKSVSWYQQVLGQGPQFIFQYYEKEERGRGNFPDRFSARQFPNYSSELNVNALLLGDSALYLCASSLGTGGFQPQHFGDGTRLSIL.

This clonotype came up many times. The chain couples TRBV7-9 to TRBJ1-5; D unclear. Between the trimmed V and J ends, which lost 5 bases and 2 bases, there was a span of 4 bases. The CDR3 consists of 12 residues. Germline assignment: CDR1 SEHNR and CDR2 FQNEAQ (reference sequence). The CDR3 sequence is CASSPGNQPQHF. Here the CDR3 DNA reads TGTGCCAGCAGCCCGGGCAATCAGCCCCAGCATTTT.

The chain joins TRBV29-1 to TRBJ1-2; D not resolved. V lost 4 bases and J lost 3, with 12 bases in between. Germline lookup yields CDR1 SQVTM and CDR2 ANQGSEA. The CDR3 loop spans 13 amino acids. The CDR3 here is CSVAIGGYYGYTF. The CDR3, as DNA: TGCAGCGTTGCCATCGGCGGATACTATGGCTACACCTTC.

The sample holds a few counts of this clonotype. V and J are TRBV7-9 and TRBJ2-7; tentatively, D is TRBD1 or TRBD2 (6 bases each). V was cut by 3 bases and J by 2 bases, with 17 bases left in between. This CDR3 is built from 16 residues. From germline, CDR1 is SEHNR and CDR2 FQNEAQ (reference sequence). The CDR3 DNA reads TGTGCCAGCAGCTTGGGGGGCAGCGGCTCCCCCTACGAGCAGTACGTC. It translates to CASSLGGSGSPYEQYV.

CDR3 bases: TGTGCCAGCAGCTTAGCGGCCCAGACGGCGGTTACGCAGTATTTT. As protein: CASSLAAQTAVTQYF. The chain links TRBV7-2 to TRBJ2-3; D ambiguous. V lost 0 bases to trimming and J lost 8 bases, with 15 bases between them. The V gene's germline CDR1 is SGHTA and CDR2 FQGNSA. CDR3 length: 15 residues.

The V call is TRBV15, the J call TRBJ1-5; TRBD1 aligns across 8 bases. CDR1 and CDR2 (germline): LNHNV, YYDKDF (reference sequence). V shed 5 bases and J 7 bases; nucleotides not matched to a gene: 10. The CDR3 runs to 15 residues. CDR3 DNA sequence: TGTGCCACCAGCCTAGGAGGACAGGGCGAACAGCCCCAGCATTTT. It yields the protein CATSLGGQGEQPQHF.

The rearrangement joins TRBV6-2 or TRBV6-3 to TRBJ2-1; D may be TRBD2 (6 bases). The V gene lost 6 bases and the J gene lost 9 bases, with 15 bases spanning the gap. From germline, CDR1 is MNHEY and CDR2 SVGEGT. CDR3 length equals 13 residues. The CDR3 nucleotides are TGTGCCAGCAGCATCGTAGTGCGGGGTGAGCAGTTCTTC. Protein product: CASSIVVRGEQFF.